Listed here are 23 T cell receptor beta chains from one sample, sequenced in a study of cytomegalovirus exposure and HLA in healthy donors. It was with 60 Vbeta and 13 Jbeta primers that the PCR ran. The assay was immunoSEQ multiplex PCR, and TCRdb's table has in-frame clones only and misses some. The sample lists 70,000 to 95,000 clones, about four fifths occurring once. What was sequenced was PBMCs. The receptors shown here come from a man aged 40-50 years in good health and CMV-seronegative.

The chain carries TRBV5-1 and TRBJ2-3; TRBD2 aligns across 13 bases. The J segment lost 4 bases and the V segment lost 4 bases, leaving 12 bases of the junction unmatched. Germline V gives CDR1 SGHRS, CDR2 YFSETQ. This CDR3 spans 18 amino acids. CDR3 bases: TGCGCCAGCAGCCCATCTGGACTAGCGGGAGATATGGCAGATACGCAGTATTTT. Amino acids: CASSPSGLAGDMADTQYF.

For the CDR3, the DNA is TGTGCCAGCTCACCAACCAGTGGAAGAGGACAGCCCCAGCATTTT. Encoded protein: CASSPTSGRGQPQHF. This chain uses TRBV18 with TRBJ1-5; the D is unclear. The CDR3 consists of 15 residues. The V end lost 2 bases, the J end lost 7 bases, and 15 bases lay between the germline ends. Germline assignment: CDR1 KGHSH and CDR2 LQKENI.

This clone has just a few counts. This chain connects TRBV4-1 to TRBJ2-5, with TRBD2 identical over 16 bases. The CDR3 totals 19 residues. Germline values: CDR1 MGHRA, CDR2 YSYEKL. V lost 5 bases to trimming and J lost 4 bases; unmatched junction nucleotides: 13. CDR3 residues: CASSSPGLAGGPNRETQYF. The DNA of the CDR3 is TGCGCCAGCAGCTCTCCGGGACTAGCGGGAGGGCCGAACCGAGAGACCCAGTACTTC.

The chain combines TRBV27 with TRBJ1-1; D remains ambiguous. The CDR3 sequence is 13 residues long. The germline CDR1 and CDR2 sequences are MNHEY and SMNVEV (reference sequence). Trimming shortened V by 6 bases and J by 4 bases, and 12 bases separated the two germline ends. CDR3 DNA sequence: TGTGCCAGCAGACTCCCGGGAACCACTGAAGCTTTCTTT. This sequence encodes CASRLPGTTEAFF.

The genes are TRBV13 and TRBJ2-7; no definite D call. Trimming left V 5 bases short and J 2 bases short, with 10 bases between. Germline-derived CDR1 and CDR2 are PRHDT and FYEKMQ (reference sequence). This CDR3 has 13 amino acids. CDR3 nucleotides: TGTGCCAGCAGCCCCGGTTTAACCTACGAGCAGTACTTC. Translating gives CASSPGLTYEQYF.

The genes are TRBV28 and TRBJ2-3; 12 bases align to TRBD2. The CDR3 has 15 amino acids. Trimming removed 5 bases from V and 3 bases from J; junction bases left unmatched: 3. Germline lookup yields CDR1 MDHEN and CDR2 SYDVKM. The CDR3 protein is CASSLAGGLTDTQYF. CDR3 coding DNA: TGTGCCAGCAGTCTAGCGGGAGGGCTGACAGATACGCAGTATTTT.

This clone was seen more than once but under ten times. The chain joins TRBV28 to TRBJ1-1; 10 nucleotides line up with TRBD1. The trim removed 6 bases at V and 14 bases at J, leaving 12 bases unmatched. The CDR3 covers 13 residues. The germline V gene encodes CDR1 MDHEN and CDR2 SYDVKM. CDR3 amino acids: CASRGTPGQGSFF. The CDR3 DNA is TGTGCCAGCAGGGGTACACCGGGACAGGGGTCCTTCTTT.

V and J are TRBV5-1 and TRBJ1-3; D is possibly TRBD1 (5 bases). Per germline, CDR1 SGHRS and CDR2 YFSETQ. Trimming took off 3 bases at V and 3 bases at J, with 10 bases between the two ends. The CDR3 contains 14 residues. The CDR3 spells CASSSGDGGNTIYF. As DNA, the CDR3 is TGCGCCAGCAGCTCGGGGGACGGTGGAAACACCATATATTTT.

This chain links TRBV7-3 with TRBJ2-1; 10 nucleotides match TRBD2. The CDR3 has 15 amino acids. V was clipped by 5 bases and J by 10 bases; unmatched bases: 11. Germline V gene data show CDR1 as SGHTA and CDR2 as FQGTGA. DNA of the CDR3: TGTGCCAGCAGCCAAGAGCTAGCGGGAGTGGGAGAGCAGTTCTTC. Its protein product is CASSQELAGVGEQFF.

The chain links TRBV30 to TRBJ2-1; D is perhaps TRBD2 (5 bases). CDR3 length: 16 residues. Looked up from germline, CDR1 is GTSNPN and CDR2 is SVGIG (reference sequence). The germline V and J ends were trimmed by 6 bases and 8 bases, with 26 bases remaining between them. The CDR3 loop is CACTLDGVPTMDEQFF. CDR3 bases: TGTGCCTGCACCCTGGACGGGGTACCTACAATGGATGAGCAGTTCTTC.

The chain links TRBV5-1 to TRBJ2-1, with 8 bases lining up with TRBD2. V was clipped by 0 bases and J by 6 bases; unmatched bases: 8. The germline gives CDR1 SGHRS, CDR2 YFSETQ. The CDR3 sequence is 16 residues long. In DNA, the CDR3 is TGCGCCAGCAGCTTGGCCTTAGCGGGACGCCCCAATGAGCAGTTCTTC. As protein: CASSLALAGRPNEQFF.

The rearrangement joins TRBV5-1 to TRBJ1-2; 8 bases align to TRBD1. This CDR3 comprises 14 residues. V lost 4 bases to trimming and J lost 4 bases; unmatched junction nucleotides: 6. Per germline, CDR1 SGHRS and CDR2 YFSETQ. This CDR3 reads CASSTGQGPYGYTF. DNA of the CDR3: TGCGCCAGCAGCACCGGACAGGGACCCTATGGCTACACCTTC.

This chain uses TRBV19 with TRBJ2-7; the match to TRBD1 covers 8 bases. CDR3 length equals 16 residues. The germline V gene encodes CDR1 LNHDA and CDR2 SQIVND (reference sequence). Germline trimming cut 5 bases from V and 5 bases from J; bases unmatched to any gene: 14. In nucleotides, the CDR3 is TGTGCCAGTAGTCCGGCCCAAGGACAGGGTCCTGACGAGCAGTACTTC. It yields the protein CASSPAQGQGPDEQYF.

This clone was recorded a few times. The chain is built from TRBV28 and TRBJ2-7; TRBD2 is a possible D gene (7 bases). The CDR3 is 15 residues long. The V end was cut by 7 bases, the J end by 0 bases, with 16 bases between. The germline CDR1 and CDR2 sequences are MDHEN and SYDVKM. CDR3 protein: CASKAGGGSSYEQYF. As DNA, the CDR3 is TGTGCCAGCAAAGCCGGGGGCGGGAGCTCCTACGAGCAGTACTTC.

In this sample, this clone turned up a few times. This chain links TRBV6-1 with TRBJ2-1, with D perhaps TRBD2 (9 bases). CDR1 is MNHNS, CDR2 SASEGT, per germline. CDR3 length: 15 residues. Trimming stripped 7 bases from V and 7 bases from J, with 20 bases between. The CDR3 reads CASKTGGSGSNEQFF. The CDR3 nucleotides read TGTGCCAGCAAAACAGGGGGTAGCGGGAGTAATGAGCAGTTCTTC.

In this sample, this clone turned up a few times. Different DNA sequences within this sample yield the same CDR3. The gene calls are TRBV29-1 and TRBJ2-3; a possible D gene is TRBD2 (5 bases). Per germline, CDR1 SQVTM and CDR2 ANQGSEA. The CDR3 spans 11 residues. CDR3 residues: CSGAGLDTQYF. The CDR3 DNA reads TGCAGTGGCGCGGGTTTGGATACGCAGTATTTT.

The chain joins TRBV6-1 to TRBJ2-1; possible D gene TRBD2, 7 bases. Between the trimmed V and J ends, which lost 4 bases and 1 base, there was a span of 11 bases. Germline V lookup: CDR1 MNHNS, CDR2 SASEGT. The CDR3 has 15 amino acids. The chain's CDR3 is CASSAEGGSYNEQFF. CDR3 coding DNA: TGTGCCAGCAGTGCTGAGGGGGGGTCCTACAATGAGCAGTTCTTC.

The chain carries TRBV14 and TRBJ2-7, with D maybe TRBD1 (6 bases). This CDR3 region has 16 residues. V lost 0 bases to trimming and J lost 0 bases, with 12 bases between them. The germline CDR1 and CDR2 sequences are SGHDN and FVKESK. The CDR3 DNA follows: TGTGCCAGCAGCCAAGAACAGGGTTTCGCCTCCTACGAGCAGTACTTC. Protein product: CASSQEQGFASYEQYF. Variable domain in full (rest from reference TRBV14 and TRBJ2-7): EAGVTQFPSHSVIEKGQTVTLRCDPISGHDNLYWYRRVMGKEIKFLLHFVKESKQDESGMPNNRFLAERTGGTYSTLKVQPAELEDSGVYFCASSQEQGFASYEQYFGPGTRLTVT.

The J gene is TRBJ1-1, the V gene TRBV27; D may be TRBD1 (6 bases). V lost 5 bases and J 3 bases, leaving 10 bases between the germline ends. CDR1 is MNHEY, CDR2 SMNVEV, per germline (reference sequence). The CDR3 spans 13 residues. Here the CDR3 reads CASSRQEYTEAFF. In nucleotides, the CDR3 is TGTGCCAGCAGTCGACAGGAGTACACTGAAGCTTTCTTT.

In this sample, this clone turned up a few times. The J gene is TRBJ2-7, the V gene TRBV2; TRBD1 is a possible D gene (5 bases). The CDR3 totals 14 residues. Germline values: CDR1 SNHLY, CDR2 FYNNEI. V was cut by 3 bases and J by 6 bases, with 15 bases left in between. The CDR3 DNA reads TGTGCCAGCAGTGACGGCCAGGGTCAGGCCGAGCAGTACTTC. Protein sequence: CASSDGQGQAEQYF.

The J gene is TRBJ2-2, the V gene TRBV6-5; D possibly corresponds to TRBD1 (6 bases). V lost 6 bases and J 5 bases, leaving 10 bases between the germline ends. Germline values: CDR1 MNHEY, CDR2 SVGAGI. This CDR3 has 13 residues. The DNA for the CDR3 is TGTGCCAGCAGCACAGGGTATACCGGGGAGCTGTTTTTT. Translation gives CASSTGYTGELFF.

J is TRBJ2-3 and V is TRBV5-1; TRBD1 matches at 9 bases. CDR3 length: 15 amino acids. Trimming removed 4 bases from V and 0 bases from J; junction bases left unmatched: 3. Germline V lookup: CDR1 SGHRS, CDR2 YFSETQ. CDR3 loop: CASSTGTGSTDTQYF. The CDR3 nucleotides are TGCGCCAGCAGCACCGGGACAGGGAGCACAGATACGCAGTATTTT.

The count of this clone is one. One junction end does not reproduce the germline sequence, and a read error may be involved. The chain links TRBV7-7 to TRBJ2-7, with 7 bases lining up with TRBD1. The CDR3 runs to 14 residues. CDR1 and CDR2 from the germline V gene are SSHAT and FNYEAQ (reference sequence). The CDR3 loop reads CASSPRTGSSEQYF. The DNA for the CDR3 is TGTGCTAGCAGCCCCCGGACAGGATCATCCGAGCAGTACTTC.